This TCR beta chain is from a study of blood T cell repertoires in COVID-19. Overall study context: Specimens from acute and convalescent COVID-19 originated in the United States, Italy and Spain. PBMCs, B-cell-depleted T cells, or T cells were the source of the cDNA or gDNA that made up the material.

Trimming shortened V by 1 base and J by 4 bases, and 5 bases separated the two germline ends. Germline CDR1 and CDR2: SEHNR and FQNEAQ (reference sequence). CDR3 length equals 13 residues. As originally analysed: Amplification of reference gene primers provided the estimated nucleated cell counts. This table comes from immunoSEQ multiplex PCR, and its TCRdb copy is limited to in-frame clones, with some not included. The V and J calls and clone size are taken from that table; D and trimming were inferred from the DNA. The repertoire includes 50,000 to 80,000 clones, about four fifths of them detected once, and less than 6% sits in the top ten.

Sequenced input: peripheral blood. This sequence joins TRBV7-9 and TRBJ1-5; D call uncertain. The receptor was isolated from a human donor in a cohort sampled during active COVID-19. The CDR3 nucleotides are TGTGCCAGCAGCTTAGACGGGAATCAGCCCCAGCATTTT. Translated: CASSLDGNQPQHF.